This T cell receptor beta chain came from a study of graft-versus-host responses after intestinal transplantation. This table comes from immunoSEQ multiplex PCR, and its TCRdb copy is limited to in-frame clones, with some not included. Of around 100,000 clones in the sample, 87% were seen once. This CDR3 has 11 residues. V lost 7 bases, J lost 8 bases, and 4 bases stayed unmatched. CDR1 MDHEN and CDR2 SYDVKM come from the germline V gene. About this clone: Its specificity is not known.

The specimen comprised unstimulated CD4+ T cells sorted from spleen or lymph node cells, sampled before transplant. This receptor was taken from a human donor who was the organ donor for an intestinal transplant. V is TRBV28 and J is TRBJ1-2, with 7 nucleotides matching TRBD1. DNA of the CDR3: TGTGCCAGCAACGTAGGGGGCGGCTACACCTTC. This gives the protein CASNVGGGYTF.